This T cell receptor (beta chain) was sequenced in a study of beta chain features in type 1 diabetes. The sequenced template was cDNA made from the entire isolated RNA. Produced via immunoSEQ multiplex PCR; TCRdb's table is partial and in-frame only. Of about 70,000 clones listed, almost 50% are singletons. Study findings and constraints: Naive, central memory and Treg TCRB repertoires seemed to resemble each other more closely in patients than they did in healthy donors. Patients with Type 1 diabetes showed moderately but significantly shorter TCRB CDR3s in all four CD4+ subsets.

The ends lost 2 bases at V and 10 bases at J; junction bases unmatched: 2. In germline, CDR1 is SNHLY, CDR2 FYNNEI. The CDR3 totals 12 residues. Sorting that relied on CD45RO/CCR7/CD25/CD127/CD95/CD27 yielded CD4+ naive, central memory, regulatory and stem cell-like memory cells. In regard to this clone: Its antigen remains unknown.

The specimen sequenced was central memory CD4+ T cells from blood. This TCR was recovered from a man aged 30-40 years with type 1 diabetes. The chain uses TRBV2 and TRBJ2-1; 7 nucleotides match TRBD1. The CDR3 protein is CASSERGREQFF. CDR3 in DNA: TGTGCCAGCAGTGAAAGGGGGCGGGAGCAGTTCTTC.